This T cell receptor beta chain stems from a study of cytomegalovirus exposure and HLA in healthy donors. Both 60 Vbeta primers and 13 Jbeta primers went into the PCR. Profiled with immunoSEQ multiplex PCR; TCRdb holds only in-frame clones, not every one. Of under 200,000 clones in the sample, 70% to 90% were seen once. Of note for this clone: The antigen remains undetermined.

Germline trimming cut 1 base from V and 2 bases from J; bases unmatched to any gene: 4. The CDR3 has 15 amino acids. CDR1 is SGHVS and CDR2 is FNYEAQ in the germline V gene. Points from the study as a whole: HLA alleles showed associations with 16,951 TCR beta sequences in a later analysis, at a 0.05 false discovery rate. Sequencing depth roughly uniform across donors was assumed in presence/absence analyses.

The sample consisted of PBMCs. The clonotype comes from a man in his late teens or twenties in good health and CMV-seropositive. The chain recombines TRBV7-6 with TRBJ1-2; 7 bases match TRBD1. The chain's CDR3 is CASSLDRQGNYGYTF. The CDR3 bases are TGTGCCAGCAGCTTAGACAGACAGGGAAACTATGGCTACACCTTC.